This entry features one T cell receptor beta chain sequence. There is no known antigen for this receptor. Per-base quality was not reported, and no clone a single base away is much larger than it. Sequencing relied on an Illumina HiSeq 1500. TCRdb took the public reads, trimmed them with fastp at Q25, ran MiXCR for clone calling and kept in-frame beta chains. Here each entry gathers all rows of one CDR3 protein and keeps the most common genes and DNA. Present in this sample are a few hundred thousand distinct CDR3 sequences, approximately 40% of which were seen just once. Clones ranked in the top ten supply around 46% of the sample. The entry originates in a study of T cell repertoires in cytomegalovirus infection (dated by TCRdb to the late 2010s). About the study as a whole: Peptide stimulations targeted recently identified HLA-C-restricted CMV epitopes, whose presentation resists viral immunomodulation, together with well-studied HLA-B-restricted epitopes. Because public TCR beta signatures pointed to carriage of CMV infection together with the matching HLA type, the HLA type of each donor mattered for the analysis. The paper's findings and limits, for the study overall: The ex vivo response was dominated by HLA-C-restricted CMV-specific TCR beta clonotypes, and the single most frequent clonotype in two of eight donors was supplied by these HLA-C-restricted clonotypes. Carriers of CMV infection plus the relevant HLA type were discriminated by the cumulative frequency of public TCR beta family members in the study cohort and in an independent roughly 380-donor cohort.

This specimen's treatment or condition label, interpreted: in vitro stimulation with specific CMV peptide epitopes to enrich CMV-specific T cells. CDR3 length: 16 amino acids, cysteine to phenylalanine. Only CDR3 DNA remains: 48 bases, in frame from the first base. As encoded in the germline V gene, CDR1 is SGHVS while CDR2 is FNYEAQ. V trim: 5 bases; J trim: 5 bases; unmatched bases: 12. This specimen was cultured PBMCs, taken from culture after CMV antigen stimulation. The V gene is TRBV7-6 and the J gene is TRBJ2-7; the central 10 bases match TRBD1. This TCR came from a human donor in good health (CMV status not recorded). Some clones in this sample may be carry-over from other donors' samples. This receptor carries the CDR3 CASSNSETGGSDEQYF. The nucleotides read TGTGCCAGCAGCAATTCCGAGACAGGGGGCTCAGACGAGCAGTACTTC.